Below are 5 T cell receptor beta chains sequenced from a single sample in a study of human T cells and chemical hapten exposure. MiXCR, applied by TCRdb to the RACE reads, yields one record per CDR3 protein. The table records roughly 190,000 distinct CDR3 sequences, under 25% of them present only once. The time point here: patch test 1, 2 weeks after DPC sensitization. The treatment was: therapeutic diphenylcyclopropenone sensitization with weekly scalp DPC. The material was whole blood, obtained in connection with sensitization to the hapten diphenylcyclopropenone (DPC). All receptors derive from a woman aged 45-59 years with alopecia areata. Some clones in this sample may be carry-over from other donors' samples.

This clonotype was observed a few times. V is TRBV3-1 and J is TRBJ1-1; 7 bases match TRBD1. CDR1 and CDR2 from the germline V gene are LGHDT and YNNKEL (reference sequence). V was pared by 4 bases and J by 4 bases, with 6 bases of the junction left unmatched. This CDR3 spans 14 amino acids. The CDR3 nucleotides read TGTGCCAGCAGCCGGCGGGACAGAAGCACTGAAGCTTTCTTT. This translates into CASSRRDRSTEAFF.

This clonotype was recorded at least ten times. The CDR3 loop is CASSLGAGETDTQYF. The CDR3 DNA is TGTGCCAGCAGCTTAGGAGCGGGAGAGACAGATACGCAGTATTTT. This sequence joins TRBV7-7 and TRBJ2-3; 8 bases are shared with TRBD2. CDR3 size: 15 residues. V lost 1 base, J lost 3 bases, and 3 bases stayed unmatched. The germline gives CDR1 SSHAT, CDR2 FNYEAQ (reference sequence).

The CDR3 DNA is TGTGCCAGCAGCTTAAACTCGGTCTCCACAGATACGCAGTATTTT. This sequence encodes CASSLNSVSTDTQYF. The rearrangement links TRBV7-2 to TRBJ2-3; D is ambiguous. The CDR3 consists of 15 residues. Germline V gives CDR1 SGHTA, CDR2 FQGNSA. Trimming pared 2 bases from V and 2 bases from J, leaving 11 bases between.

V and J are TRBV2 and TRBJ2-1; 12 nucleotides align to TRBD2. Germline loops: CDR1 SNHLY, CDR2 FYNNEI. The CDR3 covers 14 residues. The V gene end was trimmed by 6 bases and the J gene end by 10 bases; junction bases not matched to a gene: 7. This CDR3 reads CASRRLAGVGEQFF. The CDR3 nucleotides read TGTGCCAGCAGGAGACTAGCGGGAGTGGGAGAGCAGTTCTTC.

The chain combines TRBV2 with TRBJ2-1; D may be TRBD1 (6 bases). Deletions cut 5 bases from V and 10 bases from J, with 15 bases between. This CDR3 contains 13 residues. Germline CDR1 and CDR2: SNHLY and FYNNEI. The CDR3 sequence: CASSRYREMEQFF. The CDR3 DNA reads TGTGCCAGCAGTCGTTACAGGGAGATGGAGCAGTTCTTC.